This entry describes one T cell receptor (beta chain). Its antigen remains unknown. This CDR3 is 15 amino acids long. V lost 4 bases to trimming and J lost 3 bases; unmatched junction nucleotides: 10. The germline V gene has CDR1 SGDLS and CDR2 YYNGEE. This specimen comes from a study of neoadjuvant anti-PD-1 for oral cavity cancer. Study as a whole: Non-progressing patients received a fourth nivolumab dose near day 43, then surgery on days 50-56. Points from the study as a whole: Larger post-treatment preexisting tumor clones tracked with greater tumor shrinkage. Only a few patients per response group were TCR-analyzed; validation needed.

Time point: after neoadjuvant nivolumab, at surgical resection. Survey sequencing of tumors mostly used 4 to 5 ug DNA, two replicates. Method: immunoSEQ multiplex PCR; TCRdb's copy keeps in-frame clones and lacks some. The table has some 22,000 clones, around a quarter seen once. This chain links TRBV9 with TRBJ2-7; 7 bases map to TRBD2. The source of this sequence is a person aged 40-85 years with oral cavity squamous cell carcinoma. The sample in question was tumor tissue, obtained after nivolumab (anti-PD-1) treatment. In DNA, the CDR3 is TGTGCCAGCAGCCCCCAGGAGCGGGGTTACTACGAGCAGTACTTC. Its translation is CASSPQERGYYEQYF.